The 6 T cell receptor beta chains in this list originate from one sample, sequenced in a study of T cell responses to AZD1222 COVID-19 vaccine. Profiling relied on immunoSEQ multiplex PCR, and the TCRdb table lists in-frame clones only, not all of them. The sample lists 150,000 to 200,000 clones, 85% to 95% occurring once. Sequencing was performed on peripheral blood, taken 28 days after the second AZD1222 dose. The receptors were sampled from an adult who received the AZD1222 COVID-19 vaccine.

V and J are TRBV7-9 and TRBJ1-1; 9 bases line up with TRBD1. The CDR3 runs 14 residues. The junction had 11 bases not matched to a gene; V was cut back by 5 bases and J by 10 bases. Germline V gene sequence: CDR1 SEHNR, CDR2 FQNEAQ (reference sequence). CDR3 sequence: CASSAWDREEGAFF. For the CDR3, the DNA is TGTGCCAGCAGCGCCTGGGACAGGGAAGAGGGAGCTTTCTTT.

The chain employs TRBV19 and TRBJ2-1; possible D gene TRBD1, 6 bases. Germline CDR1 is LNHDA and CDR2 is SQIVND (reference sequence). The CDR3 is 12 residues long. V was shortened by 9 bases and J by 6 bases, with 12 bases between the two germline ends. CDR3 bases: TGTGCCAGCTCTCAGGGGACCAATGAGCAGTTCTTC. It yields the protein CASSQGTNEQFF.

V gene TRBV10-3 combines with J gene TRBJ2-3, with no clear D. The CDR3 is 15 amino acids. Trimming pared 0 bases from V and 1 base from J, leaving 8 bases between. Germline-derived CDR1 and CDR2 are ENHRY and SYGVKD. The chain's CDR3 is CAISESLRGTDTQYF. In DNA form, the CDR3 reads TGTGCCATCAGTGAGTCACTCCGGGGCACAGATACGCAGTATTTT.

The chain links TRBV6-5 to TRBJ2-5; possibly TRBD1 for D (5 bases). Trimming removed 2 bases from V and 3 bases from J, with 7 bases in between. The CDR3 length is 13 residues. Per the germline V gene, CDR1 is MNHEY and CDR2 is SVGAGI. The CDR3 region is CASSYGAKETQYF. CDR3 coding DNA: TGTGCCAGCAGTTACGGGGCGAAAGAGACCCAGTACTTC.

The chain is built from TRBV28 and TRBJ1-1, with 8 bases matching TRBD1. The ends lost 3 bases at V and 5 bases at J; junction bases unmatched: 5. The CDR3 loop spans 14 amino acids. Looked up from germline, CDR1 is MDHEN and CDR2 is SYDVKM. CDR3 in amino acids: CASSFPRGQTEAFF. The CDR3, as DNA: TGTGCCAGCAGTTTCCCCAGGGGGCAAACTGAAGCTTTCTTT. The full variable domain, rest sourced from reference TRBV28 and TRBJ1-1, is DVKVTQSSRYLVKRTGEKVFLECVQDMDHENMFWYRQDPGLGLRLIYFSYDVKMKEKGDIPEGYSVSREKKERFSLILESASTNQTSMYLCASSFPRGQTEAFFGQGTRLTVV.

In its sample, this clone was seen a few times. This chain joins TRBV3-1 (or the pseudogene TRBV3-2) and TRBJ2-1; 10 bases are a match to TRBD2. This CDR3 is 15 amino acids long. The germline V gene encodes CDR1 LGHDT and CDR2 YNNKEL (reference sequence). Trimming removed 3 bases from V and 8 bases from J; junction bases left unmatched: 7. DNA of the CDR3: TGTGCCAGCAGCCAGAGCCTAGCGGGAGCGGATGAGCAGTTCTTC. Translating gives CASSQSLAGADEQFF.